The rows below give T cell receptor beta chains drawn from one sample of a study of OX40 agonist ivuxolimab in advanced cancers. Data came from immunoSEQ multiplex PCR; TCRdb stores just in-frame clones and leaves some out. The sample lists around 100,000 clones, approximately 90% occurring once. The material sequenced was CD4+ or CD8+ T cells sorted from blood, taken in a trial of the OX40 agonist ivuxolimab. The source is an adult with an advanced solid tumor such as melanoma, head and neck, liver or kidney cancer. The CDR3 runs from the conserved cysteine through the conserved F or W. A D gene is named only where the DNA matches it firmly. Size tells how often a clone was seen (once, few, many) or the class of an expanded clone, and some rows leave it out.

D	V	size	length	J	CDR3	DNA
TRBD1	TRBV11-2	few	14	TRBJ2-1	CASSVGQTYNEQFF	TGTGCCAGCAGCGTGGGACAGACCTACAATGAGCAGTTCTTC
.	TRBV28	.	15	TRBJ1-4	CASSTSTGGLEKLFF	.
TRBD1	TRBV2	once	14	TRBJ2-5	CASGKGQAWETQYF	TGTGCCAGCGGCAAGGGACAGGCTTGGGAGACCCAGTACTTC
TRBD2	TRBV7-2	many	14	TRBJ2-7	CASARTSLSYEQYF	TGTGCCAGCGCTCGGACTAGCCTCTCCTACGAGCAGTACTTC
.	TRBV11-2	.	18	TRBJ2-2	CASSPRRTPASNTGELFF	TGTGCCAGCAGCCCTCGACGGACTCCTGCGTCGAACACCGGGGAGCTGTTTTTT
.	TRBV10-3	.	15	TRBJ2-7	CAISELWTGAYEQYF	TGTGCCATCAGTGAGCTTTGGACTGGAGCCTACGAGCAGTACTTC
TRBD2	TRBV6-1	.	14	TRBJ2-7	CASSDVAGLYEQYF	TGTGCCAGCAGTGATGTAGCGGGGCTCTACGAGCAGTACTTC
.	TRBV10-2	.	14	TRBJ2-4	CASSEAGAKNIQYF	TGCGCCAGCAGTGAGGCAGGAGCCAAAAACATTCAGTACTTC
.	TRBV5-1	few	13	TRBJ1-1	CASSWTDYTEAFF	TGCGCCAGCAGCTGGACAGATTACACTGAAGCTTTCTTT
.	TRBV7-3	.	16	TRBJ2-2	CASSLMGGDNTGELFF	TGTGCCAGCAGCTTAATGGGGGGAGATAACACCGGGGAGCTGTTTTTT
.	TRBV7-8	.	15	TRBJ1-1	CASSLATGTNTEAFF	TGTGCCAGCAGCTTAGCAACAGGGACGAACACTGAAGCTTTCTTT
.	TRBV5-1	.	14	TRBJ2-2	CASSLAENTGELFF	TGCGCCAGCAGCTTGGCAGAGAACACCGGGGAGCTGTTTTTT
TRBD2	TRBV11-1	.	17	TRBJ2-7	CASSLAAGTSGPYEQYF	TGTGCCAGCAGCTTAGCGGCCGGGACTAGCGGCCCCTACGAGCAGTACTTC
.	TRBV7-9	.	15	TRBJ2-3	CASSLRFGGEDTQYF	TGTGCCAGCAGCTTAAGGTTTGGGGGTGAGGATACGCAGTATTTT
.	TRBV4-2	.	14	TRBJ2-3	CASSQGEYTDTQYF	TGTGCCAGCAGCCAAGGGGAGTACACAGATACGCAGTATTTT
.	TRBV7-2	once	13	TRBJ1-1	CASSLETATEAFF	TGTGCCAGCAGCTTAGAAACAGCCACTGAAGCTTTCTTT
TRBD2	TRBV27	once	13	TRBJ2-7	CASKTSGSDEQYF	TGTGCCAGTAAAACTAGCGGGAGTGACGAGCAGTACTTC
TRBD1	TRBV5-4	.	15	TRBJ2-3	CASSPGTGITDTQYF	TGTGCCAGCAGCCCCGGGACAGGGATCACAGATACGCAGTATTTT
.	TRBV5-6	once	13	TRBJ2-1	CASSLAGLSGQFF	TGTGCCAGCAGCTTGGCGGGCCTAAGTGGGCAGTTCTTC
.	TRBV28	.	15	TRBJ2-1	CASSLKASSYNEQFF	TGTGCCAGCAGTTTGAAGGCGAGCTCCTACAATGAGCAGTTCTTC
.	TRBV28	.	16	TRBJ1-5	CASSPGTSNSNQPQHF	TGTGCCAGCAGCCCCGGGACTTCAAATAGCAATCAGCCCCAGCATTTT
.	TRBV6-6	.	14	TRBJ1-1	CASSAAGRTSEAFF	TGTGCCAGCAGCGCCGCGGGGAGGACTAGTGAAGCTTTCTTT
TRBD1	TRBV28	.	15	TRBJ1-4	CASSSTGQVNEKLFF	TGTGCCAGCAGTTCGACAGGACAGGTTAATGAAAAACTGTTTTTT
TRBD1	TRBV19	.	15	TRBJ2-1	CASHPGTGIRGEQFF	TGTGCCAGTCACCCCGGGACAGGAATTCGGGGTGAGCAGTTCTTC
.	TRBV5-4	.	16	TRBJ2-7	CASSLGGLSGTYEQYF	TGTGCCAGCAGCTTGGGGGGCCTGAGTGGGACCTACGAGCAGTACTTC
TRBD2	TRBV18	.	16	TRBJ2-3	CASSVQRDPATDTQYF	TGTGCCAGCTCCGTTCAGCGGGACCCGGCCACAGATACGCAGTATTTT
.	TRBV7-8	few	15	TRBJ1-2	CASSPTVGYGYGYTF	TGTGCCAGCAGCCCTACCGTAGGGTACGGCTATGGCTACACCTTC
TRBD1	TRBV6-1	.	15	TRBJ2-2	CASIFDRVDTGELFF	TGTGCCAGCATCTTTGACAGGGTGGACACCGGGGAGCTGTTTTTT
.	TRBV2	.	12	TRBJ2-1	CASSGLYNEQFF	TGTGCCAGCAGTGGACTCTACAATGAGCAGTTCTTC
TRBD2	TRBV4-3	.	15	TRBJ2-1	CASSGAGPFYNEQFF	TGCGCCAGCAGCGGAGCGGGGCCTTTTTACAATGAGCAGTTCTTC
TRBD1	TRBV6-6	.	12	TRBJ1-1	CASDRDGTEAFF	TGTGCCAGTGACAGGGACGGCACTGAAGCTTTCTTT
.	TRBV6-1	once	14	TRBJ2-5	CASSARRVQETQYF	TGTGCCAGCAGTGCCCGGCGAGTCCAAGAGACCCAGTACTTC
TRBD2	TRBV7-2	.	17	TRBJ2-3	CASSTGLAGSSTDTQYF	TGTGCCAGCAGCACGGGACTAGCGGGATCTAGCACAGATACGCAGTATTTT
.	TRBV7-2	.	14	TRBJ2-3	CASSLAGPPDTQYF	TGTGCCAGCAGCTTAGCCGGGCCTCCAGATACGCAGTATTTT
.	TRBV21-1	.	15	TRBJ2-2	CASTLRDSNTGELFF	TGTGCCAGCACCTTAAGGGACAGTAATACCGGGGAGCTGTTTTTT
.	TRBV28	.	12	TRBJ2-7	CASSLQGYEQYF	TGTGCCAGCAGTCTTCAGGGCTACGAGCAGTACTTC
TRBD2	TRBV5-1	.	15	TRBJ2-5	CASSVQGGRQETQYF	TGCGCCAGCAGCGTTCAGGGCGGGAGACAAGAGACCCAGTACTTC
.	TRBV7-6	.	15	TRBJ2-5	CASSFKVGGQETQYF	TGTGCCAGCAGCTTTAAAGTCGGGGGTCAAGAGACCCAGTACTTC